Below, 32 T cell receptor beta chains from the same sample are listed, as sequenced in a study of graft-versus-host responses after intestinal transplantation. The assay was immunoSEQ multiplex PCR, and TCRdb's table has in-frame clones only and misses some. The table has over 60,000 clones, around nine tenths seen once. The material sequenced was bone marrow, taken around 730 days after intestinal transplantation. The receptors here all came from a human patient who received an intestinal transplant, so some T cells may come from the graft donor.

The chain is built from TRBV6-4 and TRBJ2-7; the D gene could be TRBD1 or TRBD2 (5 bases each). This CDR3 is 20 amino acids long. V lost 2 bases to trimming and J lost 6 bases, with 32 bases between them. Germline V gives CDR1 MRHNA, CDR2 SNTAGT. CDR3 in DNA: TGTGCCAGCAGTGACCTGCGAGGGGCGGAAATCAGGAGGTACCCTGGCGAGCAGTACTTC. It codes for CASSDLRGAEIRRYPGEQYF.

The chain carries TRBV13 and TRBJ2-7; possible D gene TRBD1, 6 bases. The CDR3 has 15 amino acids. V was pared by 1 base and J by 3 bases, with 13 bases between. Per the germline V gene, CDR1 is PRHDT and CDR2 is FYEKMQ (reference sequence). The CDR3 DNA sequence: TGTGCCAGCAGCTTAGCCATCAGGGGAAGCTACGAGCAGTACTTC. It specifies CASSLAIRGSYEQYF. Full variable domain (remainder filled in from reference TRBV13 and TRBJ2-7): AAGVIQSPRHLIKEKRETATLKCYPIPRHDTVYWYQQGPGQDPQFLISFYEKMQSDKGSIPDRFSAQQFSDYHSELNMSSLELGDSALYFCASSLAIRGSYEQYFGPGTRLTVT.

This sequence joins TRBV5-4 and TRBJ2-1, with 7 positions matching TRBD2. Germline assignment: CDR1 SGHNT and CDR2 YYREEE (reference sequence). CDR3 length equals 18 residues. Losses at the gene ends were 0 bases for V and 1 base for J; bases not matched to a gene: 10. CDR3 in DNA: TGTGCCAGCAGCTTGGGGGATAGCGGGCTGGTGTCCTACAATGAGCAGTTCTTC. Translation: CASSLGDSGLVSYNEQFF.

V and J are TRBV27 and TRBJ1-3; D gene uncertain. The CDR3 has 14 residues. Trimming cost V 7 bases and J 0 bases, with 10 bases left between them. CDR1 and CDR2 from the germline V gene are MNHEY and SMNVEV (reference sequence). The CDR3 loop reads CASKAGNSGNTIYF. The CDR3 DNA follows: TGTGCCAGCAAGGCAGGCAACTCTGGAAACACCATATATTTT.

This clone came up a few times. The gene calls are TRBV27 and TRBJ1-5; possibly TRBD1 for D (6 bases). The germline gives CDR1 MNHEY, CDR2 SMNVEV (reference sequence). Trimming left V 3 bases short and J 2 bases short, with 14 bases between. The CDR3 has 16 amino acids. In nucleotides, the CDR3 is TGTGCCAGCAGTTTGGGGGCAGCTTATGGCAATCAGCCCCAGCATTTT. Protein: CASSLGAAYGNQPQHF.

The chain combines TRBV7-9 with TRBJ1-1, with unresolved D. Trimming removed 1 base at V and 6 bases at J, with 6 bases between. Germline CDR1 SEHNR, CDR2 FQNEAQ (reference sequence). The CDR3 runs to 12 residues. In nucleotides, the CDR3 is TGTGCCAGCAGCTTAGGCTTGGCTGAAGCTTTCTTT. It translates to CASSLGLAEAFF.

The chain joins TRBV2 to TRBJ1-1, with 7 bases matching TRBD1. Germline loops: CDR1 SNHLY, CDR2 FYNNEI. Unmatched junction bases numbered 7, after V lost 10 bases and J lost 2 bases. The CDR3 is 13 residues long. CDR3 region: CATLRDRNTEAFF. CDR3 bases: TGTGCCACACTCCGGGACAGAAACACTGAAGCTTTCTTT. The full variable domain, its missing parts supplied by reference TRBV2 and TRBJ1-1, is EPEVTQTPSHQVTQMGQEVILRCVPISNHLYFYWYRQILGQKVEFLVSFYNNEISEKSEIFDDQFSVERPDGSNFTLKIRSTKLEDSAMYFCATLRDRNTEAFFGQGTRLTVV.

A single count supports this clone. The V gene is TRBV6-1, the J gene TRBJ2-3; possibly TRBD1 or TRBD2 for D (5 bases each). V dropped 8 bases and J dropped 1 base, with 10 bases sitting between them. This CDR3 region has 13 residues. Per germline, CDR1 MNHNS and CDR2 SASEGT. CDR3 coding DNA: TGTGCCAGCCAAACGGGACGCACAGATACGCAGTATTTT. It encodes CASQTGRTDTQYF.

This rearrangement joins TRBV10-3 to TRBJ2-5; 9 bases are a match to TRBD2. This CDR3 region has 15 residues. V shed 0 bases, J shed 3 bases, and the junction held 2 bases outside the gene matches. Looked up from germline, CDR1 is ENHRY and CDR2 is SYGVKD. CDR3 nucleotide sequence: TGTGCCATCAGTGAGTCGTCTAGCGGGGAAGAGACCCAGTACTTC. Protein product: CAISESSSGEETQYF.

The chain employs TRBV27 and TRBJ2-7; TRBD1 agrees at 7 bases. The CDR3 is 14 residues long. V shed 7 bases, J shed 3 bases, and the junction held 9 bases outside the gene matches. Germline-derived CDR1 and CDR2 are MNHEY and SMNVEV (reference sequence). The CDR3 nucleotides are TGTGCCAGCACGCGAGACAGGGACCACTACGAGCAGTACTTC. This codes for CASTRDRDHYEQYF.

The chain has TRBV6-5 and TRBJ2-7; 7 nucleotides align to TRBD1. The CDR3 contains 13 residues. J lost 7 bases, V lost 8 bases, and 11 bases had no gene match. Per germline, CDR1 MNHEY and CDR2 SVGAGI. The CDR3 DNA reads as TGTGCCAGCGACCTAGGGACAGCTAAGGAGCAGTACTTC. Translated, it gives CASDLGTAKEQYF.

V usage is TRBV20-1 and J usage is TRBJ2-5, with D possibly TRBD1 on 5 matching bases. V shed 6 bases and J shed 4 bases, with 9 bases lying between them. CDR1 and CDR2 from the germline V gene are DFQATT and SNEGSKA (reference sequence). The CDR3 is 11 amino acids. CDR3 in amino acids: CSARAPETQYF. The CDR3 bases are TGCAGTGCCAGGGCCCCAGAGACCCAGTACTTC.

The chain uses TRBV10-2 and TRBJ2-1; 14 nucleotides align to TRBD2. V dropped 8 bases and J dropped 11; count of bases not matched to a gene: 17. Germline V lookup: CDR1 WSHSY, CDR2 SAAADI. The CDR3 runs to 17 residues. The CDR3 bases are TGCGCCAGCGGAGGGCAAGGGACTAGCGGGAGCCCCTATCAGCAGTTCTTC. As protein: CASGGQGTSGSPYQQFF.

The chain has TRBV7-9 and TRBJ2-3; D not certain. Per germline, CDR1 SEHNR and CDR2 FQNEAQ (reference sequence). The ends were cut back, 6 bases at V and 1 base at J, with 17 bases in the middle. The CDR3 spans 16 residues. The DNA of the CDR3 is TGTGCCAGCAGTCAGGCCCGTGATTTTCGCACAGATACGCAGTATTTT. Amino acid sequence: CASSQARDFRTDTQYF. Filled out from reference TRBV7-9 and TRBJ2-3, the complete variable domain reads DTGVSQNPRHKITKRGQNVTFRCDPISEHNRLYWYRQTLGQGPEFLTYFQNEAQLEKSRLLSDRFSAERPKGSFSTLEIQRTEQGDSAMYLCASSQARDFRTDTQYFGPGTRLTVL.

This rearrangement joins TRBV2 to TRBJ2-1; TRBD1 agrees at 9 bases. The CDR3 has 14 amino acids. Germline values: CDR1 SNHLY, CDR2 FYNNEI. Germline trimming cut 7 bases from V and 10 bases from J; bases unmatched to any gene: 11. Written as DNA, the CDR3 is TGTGCCAGCATGGGGGACAGGGTGACATGGGAGCAGTTCTTC. This codes for CASMGDRVTWEQFF. Using reference TRBV2 and TRBJ2-1 for the parts outside the CDR3, the full variable domain is EPEVTQTPSHQVTQMGQEVILRCVPISNHLYFYWYRQILGQKVEFLVSFYNNEISEKSEIFDDQFSVERPDGSNFTLKIRSTKLEDSAMYFCASMGDRVTWEQFFGPGTRLTVL.

This chain links TRBV9 with TRBJ2-7; D may match TRBD1 or TRBD2 (6 bases each). V was trimmed by 2 bases and J by 4 bases, leaving 13 bases between them. CDR3 length: 14 amino acids. Germline assignment: CDR1 SGDLS and CDR2 YYNGEE. The DNA for the CDR3 is TGTGCCAGCAGCGTGGAGGGGGGCGGGTACGAGCAGTACTTC. It codes for CASSVEGGGYEQYF.

Worth noting for this clone: The junction departs from the called germline gene at one end, perhaps through a read error. The V call is TRBV7-6, the J call TRBJ2-3, with 11 bases fitting TRBD2. The germline V gene has CDR1 SGHVS and CDR2 FNYEAQ. This CDR3 is built from 14 residues. The CDR3 loop is CASSLAGGWDTQYF. The CDR3, as DNA: TGTGCCAGCAGCCTAGCGGGAGGTTGGGATACGCAGTATTTT.

V and J are TRBV2 and TRBJ2-7, with 8 bases identical to TRBD1. The CDR3 loop spans 12 amino acids. V lost 6 bases and J lost 4; bases outside the gene matches: 2. Germline V gene data show CDR1 as SNHLY and CDR2 as FYNNEI. CDR3: CASSGQGYEQYF. CDR3 DNA: TGTGCCAGCAGCGGACAGGGATACGAGCAGTACTTC. The full variable domain, in which reference TRBV2 and TRBJ2-7 provide the parts outside the CDR3, is EPEVTQTPSHQVTQMGQEVILRCVPISNHLYFYWYRQILGQKVEFLVSFYNNEISEKSEIFDDQFSVERPDGSNFTLKIRSTKLEDSAMYFCASSGQGYEQYFGPGTRLTVT.

With respect to this clone: The junction differs from germline at one of its ends, possibly a read error. This sequence joins TRBV6-4 and TRBJ2-7, with 9 bases that match TRBD1. Germline-derived CDR1 and CDR2 are MRHNA and SNTAGT. This CDR3 spans 15 amino acids. The CDR3 nucleotides are TGTGCCAGCAGTTACTCCGGGACAGGGAACTACGAGCAGTACTTC. Residues: CASSYSGTGNYEQYF.

The chain carries TRBV10-3 and TRBJ2-7, with D perhaps matching TRBD1 (6 bases). The V and J ends lost 2 bases and 5 bases respectively, with 19 bases between them. The CDR3 runs to 16 residues. CDR1 is ENHRY, CDR2 SYGVKD, per germline. CDR3 sequence reads: CAISERIGQWAHEQYF. The CDR3 bases are TGTGCCATCAGTGAGCGTATAGGACAGTGGGCCCACGAGCAGTACTTC.

CDR3 DNA: TGCAGCGTTCCCGACGATGGAAACACCATATATTTT. Protein: CSVPDDGNTIYF. V usage is TRBV29-1 and J usage is TRBJ1-3, with D hard to call. Germline CDR1 is SQVTM and CDR2 is ANQGSEA. The ends were cut back, 5 bases at V and 3 bases at J, with 8 bases in the middle. This CDR3 comprises 12 residues.

The chain combines TRBV5-6 with TRBJ2-7; TRBD1 might be the D (5 bases). This CDR3 contains 15 residues. V was shortened by 0 bases and J by 0 bases, with 10 bases between the two germline ends. Germline loops: CDR1 SGHDT, CDR2 YYEEEE. This chain's CDR3 is CASSLAGIGSYEQYF. The CDR3 nucleotides read TGTGCCAGCAGCTTGGCAGGGATCGGCTCCTACGAGCAGTACTTC.

The V and J genes are TRBV18 and TRBJ2-5, with TRBD2 matching over 8 bases. The CDR3 has 14 residues. V gave up 5 bases and J gave up 0 bases; unmatched junction bases: 2. Germline CDR1 is KGHSH and CDR2 is LQKENI. The CDR3, as DNA: TGTGCCAGCTCAGCACTAGCGGACCAAGAGACCCAGTACTTC. Its protein product is CASSALADQETQYF.

This chain uses TRBV7-7 with TRBJ2-2, with unresolved D. V gave up 4 bases and J gave up 3 bases, with 9 bases separating them. The CDR3 is 14 residues long. The germline CDR1 and CDR2 sequences are SSHAT and FNYEAQ (reference sequence). CDR3 nucleotide sequence: TGTGCCAGCAGCTCGAGGAGTGACACCGGGGAGCTGTTTTTT. Translation gives CASSSRSDTGELFF. Full variable domain (rest looked up from reference TRBV7-7 and TRBJ2-2): GAGVSQSPRYKVTKRGQDVTLRCDPISSHATLYWYQQALGQGPEFLTYFNYEAQPDKSGLPSDRFSAERPEGSISTLTIQRTEQRDSAMYRCASSSRSDTGELFFGEGSRLTVL.

The chain employs TRBV5-1 and TRBJ2-2; D is unclear. This CDR3 region has 14 residues. Trimming left V 1 base short and J 7 bases short, with 11 bases between. Germline CDR1 and CDR2: SGHRS and YFSETQ. The CDR3: CASSLMSASGELFF. Here the CDR3 DNA reads TGCGCCAGCAGCTTGATGAGCGCCAGCGGGGAGCTGTTTTTT.

This clone was picked up a small number of times. The chain uses TRBV2 and TRBJ1-6; TRBD1 matches 11 bases. The V segment lost 5 bases and the J segment 10 bases; nucleotides outside the gene matches: 4. Per germline, CDR1 SNHLY and CDR2 FYNNEI. The CDR3 runs to 14 residues. CDR3 sequence: CASSQDRGRSPLHF. Here the CDR3 DNA reads TGTGCCAGCAGTCAGGACAGGGGGCGATCACCCCTCCACTTT.

The rearrangement links TRBV27 to TRBJ2-7, with TRBD2 matching 14 bases. The CDR3 has 16 amino acids. In germline, CDR1 is MNHEY, CDR2 SMNVEV (reference sequence). The V segment lost 1 base and the J segment 5 bases; nucleotides outside the gene matches: 4. The CDR3 loop is CASSLFTGLAGDEQYF. The CDR3 bases are TGTGCCAGCAGTTTATTTACGGGACTAGCGGGAGACGAGCAGTACTTC.

The V gene is TRBV7-3, the J gene TRBJ2-3, with D perhaps being TRBD1 or TRBD2 (6 bases each). CDR3 length: 17 residues. The V gene lost 4 bases and the J gene lost 5 bases, with 22 bases spanning the gap. Germline values: CDR1 SGHTA, CDR2 FQGTGA. Here the CDR3 reads CASSSLATGANGDTQYF. DNA for the CDR3: TGTGCCAGCAGCTCCTTGGCTACGGGGGCTAATGGAGATACGCAGTATTTT.

The V gene is TRBV9, the J gene TRBJ2-7; 7 bases align to TRBD2. The CDR3 spans 15 residues. The germline CDR1 and CDR2 sequences are SGDLS and YYNGEE. With 4 bases clipped from V and 4 bases from J, the junction kept 11 bases outside the gene matches. CDR3 in amino acids: CASSTHWGAGYEQYF. For the CDR3, the DNA is TGTGCCAGCAGCACCCATTGGGGAGCGGGGTACGAGCAGTACTTC.

The chain recombines TRBV5-1 with TRBJ1-1; D gene uncertain. Per germline, CDR1 SGHRS and CDR2 YFSETQ. This CDR3 is built from 11 residues. Deletions cut 8 bases from V and 7 bases from J, with 12 bases between. The CDR3 nucleotides are TGCGCCAGTTTCGAAGGAAATGAAGCTTTCTTT. It encodes CASFEGNEAFF. Complete variable domain (other parts from reference TRBV5-1 and TRBJ1-1): KAGVTQTPRYLIKTRGQQVTLSCSPISGHRSVSWYQQTPGQGLQFLFEYFSETQRNKGNFPGRFSGRQFSNSRSEMNVSTLELGDSALYLCASFEGNEAFFGQGTRLTVV.

DNA of the CDR3: TGTGCCGACCGGGACCACCGGCGCTCTGGGGCCAACGTCCTGACTTTC. Protein sequence: CADRDHRRSGANVLTF. The chain employs TRBV21-1 and TRBJ2-6. TRBV21-1 is listed as a pseudogene. This CDR3 spans 16 amino acids.

V usage is TRBV9 and J usage is TRBJ2-1; perhaps D is TRBD1 or TRBD2 (6 bases each). Germline V lookup: CDR1 SGDLS, CDR2 YYNGEE. V lost 0 bases and J lost 6, with 22 bases in between. The CDR3 runs to 18 residues. The CDR3 here is CASSVGEGDSAHGNEQFF. CDR3 bases: TGTGCCAGCAGCGTAGGAGAGGGGGACTCCGCACATGGCAATGAGCAGTTCTTC. The complete variable domain, with remaining parts taken from reference TRBV9 and TRBJ2-1, reads DSGVTQTPKHLITATGQRVTLRCSPRSGDLSVYWYQQSLDQGLQFLIQYYNGEERAKGNILERFSAQQFPDLHSELNLSSLELGDSALYFCASSVGEGDSAHGNEQFFGPGTRLTVL.